This TCR beta chain was sequenced in a study of T cells in Graves' hyperthyroidism and ophthalmopathy. The study, taken as a whole, reports: Blood also showed most of the thyroid clonotypes that were expanded above 0.001.

This clonotype showed up many times. Its antigen is not known. Each patient was aged 18 to 65 and had newly diagnosed hyperthyroidism of under 2 months' duration. The study excluded patients with uncontrolled infection, other autoimmune disease, pregnancy or lactation. First hyperthyroidism diagnosis is when the blood sample was obtained, before any ophthalmopathy symptoms. Trimming took off 7 bases at V and 5 bases at J, with 17 bases between the two ends. Germline lookup yields CDR1 SNHLY and CDR2 FYNNEI. The CDR3 is 14 amino acids. TCR beta CDR3 region amplification was performed from RNA transcripts. The primer set for the first-round RT-PCR of the TCR CDR3 was HTBI. MiXCR was run by TCRdb on the multiplex PCR reads, yielding one entry per CDR3 protein. Of roughly 300,000 distinct CDR3 sequences in the sample, 25% to 30% are singletons; the top ten hold 25% to 30%.

Material: blood. V is TRBV2 and J is TRBJ2-5, with D unclear. The receptor was isolated from a middle-aged man with Graves' hyperthyroidism that later progressed to Graves' ophthalmopathy. The CDR3 coding sequence is TGTGCCAGCAAGCTCCTCATAATAGGGGAGACCCAGTACTTC. Translated: CASKLLIIGETQYF.